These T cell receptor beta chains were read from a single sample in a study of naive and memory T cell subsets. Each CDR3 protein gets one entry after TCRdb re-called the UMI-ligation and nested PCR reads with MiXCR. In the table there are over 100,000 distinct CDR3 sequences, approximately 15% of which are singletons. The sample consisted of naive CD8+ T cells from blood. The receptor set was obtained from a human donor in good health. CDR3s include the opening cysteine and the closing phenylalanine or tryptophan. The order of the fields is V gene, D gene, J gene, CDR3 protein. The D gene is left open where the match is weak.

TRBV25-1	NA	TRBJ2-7	CASSEPGRPEQYF
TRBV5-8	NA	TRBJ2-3	CASGLYDAWAPRGLKQYF
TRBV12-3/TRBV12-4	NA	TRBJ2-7	CASSLGSYYEQYF
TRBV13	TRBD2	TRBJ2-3	CASSLGRLAGVTQYF
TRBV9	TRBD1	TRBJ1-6	CASSAKTGEAYNSPLHF
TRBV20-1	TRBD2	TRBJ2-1	CSAPGGYNEQFF
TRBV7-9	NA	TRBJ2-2	CASTVNRGTGELFF
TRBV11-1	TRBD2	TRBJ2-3	CASSPSGISTDTQYF
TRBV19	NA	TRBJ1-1	CASSIAGQLNTEAFF
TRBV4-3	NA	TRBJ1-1	CASSQDWTDLNTEAFF
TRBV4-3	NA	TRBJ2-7	CASSRTTGYEQYF
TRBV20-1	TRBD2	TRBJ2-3	CSARGYSGVGTDTQYF
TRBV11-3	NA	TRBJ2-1	CASSLESGEQFF
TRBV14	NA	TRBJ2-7	CASSPHGLNDYEQYF
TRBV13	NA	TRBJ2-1	CASSSKGGDNKQFF
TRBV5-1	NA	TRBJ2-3	CASSTLDKSTDTQYF
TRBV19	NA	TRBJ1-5	CASTANGYSNQPQHF
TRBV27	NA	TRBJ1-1	CASSLATGRAFF
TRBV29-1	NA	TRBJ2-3	CSVDGQGSLTQYF
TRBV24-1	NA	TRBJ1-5	CATSDQHGNQPQHF
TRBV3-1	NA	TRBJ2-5	CASSPYRRGPVETQYF
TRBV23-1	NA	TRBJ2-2	CASSQSSGELFF
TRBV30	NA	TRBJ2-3	CAWRWAGDTQYF
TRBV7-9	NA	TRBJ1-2	CASSFKGRDLERGITF
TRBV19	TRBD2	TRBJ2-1	CATLAGGLYNEQFF
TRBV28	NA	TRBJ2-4	CASKGGGLAKNIQYF
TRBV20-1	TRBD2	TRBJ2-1	CSAPGLGTYNEQFF
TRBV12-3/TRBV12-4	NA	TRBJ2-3	CASSLGDVSTDTQYF
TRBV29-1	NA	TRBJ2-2	CSVESQNTGELFF
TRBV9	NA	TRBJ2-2	CASSVPVDSHTGELFF
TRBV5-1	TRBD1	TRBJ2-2	CASSLIADRPTGELFF
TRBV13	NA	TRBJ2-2	CASSAGVTGELFF
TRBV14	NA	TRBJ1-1	CASSQVRTSEAFF
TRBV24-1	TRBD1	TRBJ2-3	CATSDIQGERTDTQYF
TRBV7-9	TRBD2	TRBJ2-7	CASSFTLAGEQYF
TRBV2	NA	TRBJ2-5	CASRTGLEETQYF
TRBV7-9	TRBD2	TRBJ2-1	CASSLAGGRDNEQFF